These 7 T cell receptor beta chains share one sample of origin, sequenced in a study of lymphopenia after photon versus proton radiotherapy. Profiling relied on immunoSEQ multiplex PCR, and the TCRdb table lists in-frame clones only, not all of them. The sample yields more than 45,000 clones, about four fifths seen once. The specimen comprised peripheral blood, sampled from a patient treated with proton-based radiotherapy. Every receptor here comes from a man aged 55 to 70 with pancreatic cancer.

The CDR3 region is CASSQELLGTDTQYF. CDR3 bases: TGTGCCAGCAGCCAAGAACTTCTAGGAACAGATACGCAGTATTTT. V usage is TRBV4-2 and J usage is TRBJ2-3, with D unclear. CDR1 and CDR2 (germline): LGHNA, YNFKEQ. Trimming cost V 0 bases and J 3 bases, with 10 bases left between them. The length of the CDR3 is 15 residues.

The table lists this clone with a few counts. V gene TRBV9 combines with J gene TRBJ1-1, with TRBD1 matching 10 bases. Per the germline V gene, CDR1 is SGDLS and CDR2 is YYNGEE. There are 13 residues in the CDR3. V was pared by 4 bases and J by 5 bases, with 2 bases of the junction left unmatched. CDR3 sequence: CASSLGQGTEAFF. CDR3 nucleotides: TGTGCCAGCAGCCTGGGACAGGGGACTGAAGCTTTCTTT.

The V and J genes are TRBV5-4 and TRBJ1-2, with D unclear. V was cut by 3 bases and J by 4 bases, with 16 bases left in between. Germline CDR1 and CDR2: SGHNT and YYREEE (reference sequence). This CDR3 has 15 amino acids. The CDR3 loop is CASSSRMEGTYGYTF. The CDR3 nucleotides read TGTGCCAGCAGCTCCCGGATGGAGGGAACCTATGGCTACACCTTC.

The chain joins TRBV2 to TRBJ1-2; 7 bases are shared with TRBD1. After removal of 6 bases from V and 8 bases from J, the junction contained 9 bases not matched to a gene. Germline V lookup: CDR1 SNHLY, CDR2 FYNNEI. The CDR3 length is 13 residues. CDR3 nucleotides: TGTGCCAGCAGCCCAGACAGGGAGGTAGGCTACACCTTC. Its translation: CASSPDREVGYTF.

This chain links TRBV6-6 with TRBJ2-1; TRBD2 agrees at 9 bases. V was pared by 6 bases and J by 6 bases, with 6 bases of the junction left unmatched. The germline V gene encodes CDR1 MNHNY and CDR2 SVGAGI (reference sequence). This CDR3 spans 14 amino acids. Written as DNA, the CDR3 is TGTGCCAGCAGCTCCGGGACTAGCCTCAATGAGCAGTTCTTC. Amino acids: CASSSGTSLNEQFF.

Of note for this clone: In the same sample, other DNA sequences code for this CDR3. The chain combines TRBV19 with TRBJ1-2; a weak D match, TRBD1 (6 bases). V shed 6 bases and J shed 8 bases, with 13 bases lying between them. Germline-derived CDR1 and CDR2 are LNHDA and SQIVND (reference sequence). This CDR3 has 12 amino acids. CDR3 in DNA: TGTGCCAGTAGCGCCCGGGGGGGCGGCTACACCTTC. This translates into CASSARGGGYTF.

The chain employs TRBV28 and TRBJ2-3, with a weak D call TRBD2 (6 bases). Trimming left V 7 bases short and J 1 base short, with 12 bases between. The CDR3 has 14 amino acids. Germline assignment: CDR1 MDHEN and CDR2 SYDVKM. The DNA for the CDR3 is TGTGCCAGCATCGAGGGAGGTCGCACAGATACGCAGTATTTT. It encodes CASIEGGRTDTQYF.